Reported below is one TCR beta chain. J gave up 0 bases and V 1 base, and 8 bases lay outside the gene matches. The germline gives CDR1 MGHRA, CDR2 YSYEKL. This CDR3 has 17 residues. The method was immunoSEQ multiplex PCR; TCRdb's version includes in-frame clones alone and lacks a portion of them. Of approximately 60,000 clones detected, 85% to 95% appear once; the ten largest clones hold 3% to 3.5%. This specimen comes from a study of T cell changes during pregnancy in multiple sclerosis. This TCR came from a female donor with multiple sclerosis, enrolled in a pregnancy study. V gene TRBV4-1 combines with J gene TRBJ1-1; TRBD1 matches 7 bases. The sample in question was CD8+ T cells from peripheral blood mononuclear cells, obtained in the third trimester of pregnancy. CDR3 DNA sequence: TGCGCCAGCAGCCAAGGAGTAGGGACAGCCATGAACACTGAAGCTTTCTTT. Its translation is CASSQGVGTAMNTEAFF.